The subject of this entry is one T cell receptor beta chain. All patients were mismatch repair deficient, assessed by either PCR or immunohistochemistry. A few pembrolizumab responders had their TCRs sequenced. TCRdb's table, derived via immunoSEQ multiplex PCR, lists solely in-frame clones and lacks some. The table records 38,000 or so clones, 70% to 90% of them present only once. CDR3 length equals 15 residues. V shed 5 bases, J shed 2 bases, and the junction held 8 bases outside the gene matches. In germline, CDR1 is LNHDA, CDR2 SQIVND (reference sequence). The data derive from a study of PD-1 blockade in mismatch repair-deficient tumors. In the study overall: All were previously treated, progressing patients with around eleven mismatch repair-deficient cancer types.

The source of this sequence is an adult with mismatch repair-deficient cancer. The sample here was peripheral blood, taken approximately 80 weeks after starting pembrolizumab. This chain connects TRBV19 to TRBJ2-7; 8 positions match TRBD1. CDR3 sequence: CASSLQGTGTYEQYF. CDR3 in DNA: TGTGCCAGTAGTCTCCAAGGGACAGGAACCTACGAGCAGTACTTC. Full variable domain (remainder filled in from reference TRBV19 and TRBJ2-7): DGGITQSPKYLFRKEGQNVTLSCEQNLNHDAMYWYRQDPGQGLRLIYYSQIVNDFQKGDIAEGYSVSREKKESFPLTVTSAQKNPTAFYLCASSLQGTGTYEQYFGPGTRLTVT.